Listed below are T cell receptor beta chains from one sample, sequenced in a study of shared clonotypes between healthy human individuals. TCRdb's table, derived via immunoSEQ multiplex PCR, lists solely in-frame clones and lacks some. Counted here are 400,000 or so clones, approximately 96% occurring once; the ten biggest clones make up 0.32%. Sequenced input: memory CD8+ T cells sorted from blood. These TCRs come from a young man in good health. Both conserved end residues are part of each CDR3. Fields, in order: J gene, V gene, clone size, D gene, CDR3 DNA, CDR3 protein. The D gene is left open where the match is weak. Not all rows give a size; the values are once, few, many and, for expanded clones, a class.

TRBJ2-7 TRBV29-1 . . TGCAGCGTTTCGGTTCCGGGCTACGAGCAGTACTTC CSVSVPGYEQYF
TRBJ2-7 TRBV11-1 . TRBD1 TGTGCCAGCAGCTTAGACAGGGGATTACACGAGCAGTACTTC CASSLDRGLHEQYF
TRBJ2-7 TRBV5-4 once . TGTGCCAGCAGCTTGTGGGGGCGTGGGTACGAGCAGTACTTC CASSLWGRGYEQYF
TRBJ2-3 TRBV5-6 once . TGTGCCAGCAGCTTATTGACTACAGATACGCAGTATTTT CASSLLTTDTQYF
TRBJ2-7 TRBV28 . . TGTGCCAGCGAAAGTCCGGGGGCGGTATACGAGCAGTACTTC CASESPGAVYEQYF
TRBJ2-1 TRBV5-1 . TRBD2 TGCGCCAGCAGCGCTCGAACTAGCGGGAGGGACAATGAGCAGTTCTTC CASSARTSGRDNEQFF
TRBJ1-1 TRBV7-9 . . TGTGCCAGCAGCTACCAGGGGAAGGACACTGAAGCTTTCTTT CASSYQGKDTEAFF
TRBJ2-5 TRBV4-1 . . TGCGCCAGCAGCCAAGAAGAACAGGGAGCGGGGACCCAGTACTTC CASSQEEQGAGTQYF
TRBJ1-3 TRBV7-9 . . TGTGCCAGCAGCTTGGTTGGGGGTGGTGGAAACACCATATATTTT CASSLVGGGGNTIYF
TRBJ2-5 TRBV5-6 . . TGTGCCAGCAGCTTGGTTGGGGGGCAGACCCAGTACTTC CASSLVGGQTQYF
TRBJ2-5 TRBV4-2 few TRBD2 TGTGCCAGCAGCCAAGTACAGGGGACTAGCGGGAGGTGGGGAAGTGGGACCCAGTACTTC CASSQVQGTSGRWGSGTQYF
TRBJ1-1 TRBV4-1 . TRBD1 TGCGCCAGCAGCCAAGGGCCGGGACAGGGATTTTGGGGCACTGAAGCTTTCTTT CASSQGPGQGFWGTEAFF
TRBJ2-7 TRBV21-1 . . TGTGCCAGCAGCAAAAGGAAAGGGCCCCCTCCCCCCTACGAGCAGTACTTC CASSKRKGPPPPYEQYF
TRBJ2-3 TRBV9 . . TGTGCCAGCAGCGTACAGGGGCTAATGCGCACAGATACGCAGTATTTT CASSVQGLMRTDTQYF
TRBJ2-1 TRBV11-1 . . TGTGCCAGCAGCCCCAATCTGGACTCCTACAATGAGCAGTTCTTC CASSPNLDSYNEQFF
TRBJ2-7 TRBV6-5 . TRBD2 TGTGCCAGCAGTTCCTGGGGGGGCTCCTACGAGCAGTACTTC CASSSWGGSYEQYF
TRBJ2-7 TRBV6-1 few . TGTGCCAGCAGTGAGGTAGAGGGAGAGTTACAGGTCCCGAGAGTCTTC CASSEVEGELQVPRVF
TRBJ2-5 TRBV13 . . TGTGCCAACCAGACCCGGGACTACCAAGAGACCCAGTACTTC CANQTRDYQETQYF
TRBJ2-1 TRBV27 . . TGTGCCAGCAGCATCGGCTTCAGCAGAGGCTACGCAAACAGGCCCTACAATGAGCAGTTCTTC CASSIGFSRGYANRPYNEQFF
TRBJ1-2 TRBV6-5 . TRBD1 TGTGCCAGCAGTTACTGGGGACAGGGGCTTAACTATGGCTACACCTTC CASSYWGQGLNYGYTF
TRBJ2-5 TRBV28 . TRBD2 TGTGCCAGCAGTTTTAGCGGGGATGAGACCCAGTACTTC CASSFSGDETQYF
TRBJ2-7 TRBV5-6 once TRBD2 TGTGCCAGCAGCTCGGCTCTATTCGGGACTAGCCCCTACGAGCAGTACTTC CASSSALFGTSPYEQYF
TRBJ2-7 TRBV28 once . TGTGCCAGCAGTTTGAGAGGTTATTCCTACGAGCAGTACTTC CASSLRGYSYEQYF
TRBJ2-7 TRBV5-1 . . TGCGCCAGCAGCTCGGAGGACCGCAGCCTTTACGAGCAGTACTTC CASSSEDRSLYEQYF